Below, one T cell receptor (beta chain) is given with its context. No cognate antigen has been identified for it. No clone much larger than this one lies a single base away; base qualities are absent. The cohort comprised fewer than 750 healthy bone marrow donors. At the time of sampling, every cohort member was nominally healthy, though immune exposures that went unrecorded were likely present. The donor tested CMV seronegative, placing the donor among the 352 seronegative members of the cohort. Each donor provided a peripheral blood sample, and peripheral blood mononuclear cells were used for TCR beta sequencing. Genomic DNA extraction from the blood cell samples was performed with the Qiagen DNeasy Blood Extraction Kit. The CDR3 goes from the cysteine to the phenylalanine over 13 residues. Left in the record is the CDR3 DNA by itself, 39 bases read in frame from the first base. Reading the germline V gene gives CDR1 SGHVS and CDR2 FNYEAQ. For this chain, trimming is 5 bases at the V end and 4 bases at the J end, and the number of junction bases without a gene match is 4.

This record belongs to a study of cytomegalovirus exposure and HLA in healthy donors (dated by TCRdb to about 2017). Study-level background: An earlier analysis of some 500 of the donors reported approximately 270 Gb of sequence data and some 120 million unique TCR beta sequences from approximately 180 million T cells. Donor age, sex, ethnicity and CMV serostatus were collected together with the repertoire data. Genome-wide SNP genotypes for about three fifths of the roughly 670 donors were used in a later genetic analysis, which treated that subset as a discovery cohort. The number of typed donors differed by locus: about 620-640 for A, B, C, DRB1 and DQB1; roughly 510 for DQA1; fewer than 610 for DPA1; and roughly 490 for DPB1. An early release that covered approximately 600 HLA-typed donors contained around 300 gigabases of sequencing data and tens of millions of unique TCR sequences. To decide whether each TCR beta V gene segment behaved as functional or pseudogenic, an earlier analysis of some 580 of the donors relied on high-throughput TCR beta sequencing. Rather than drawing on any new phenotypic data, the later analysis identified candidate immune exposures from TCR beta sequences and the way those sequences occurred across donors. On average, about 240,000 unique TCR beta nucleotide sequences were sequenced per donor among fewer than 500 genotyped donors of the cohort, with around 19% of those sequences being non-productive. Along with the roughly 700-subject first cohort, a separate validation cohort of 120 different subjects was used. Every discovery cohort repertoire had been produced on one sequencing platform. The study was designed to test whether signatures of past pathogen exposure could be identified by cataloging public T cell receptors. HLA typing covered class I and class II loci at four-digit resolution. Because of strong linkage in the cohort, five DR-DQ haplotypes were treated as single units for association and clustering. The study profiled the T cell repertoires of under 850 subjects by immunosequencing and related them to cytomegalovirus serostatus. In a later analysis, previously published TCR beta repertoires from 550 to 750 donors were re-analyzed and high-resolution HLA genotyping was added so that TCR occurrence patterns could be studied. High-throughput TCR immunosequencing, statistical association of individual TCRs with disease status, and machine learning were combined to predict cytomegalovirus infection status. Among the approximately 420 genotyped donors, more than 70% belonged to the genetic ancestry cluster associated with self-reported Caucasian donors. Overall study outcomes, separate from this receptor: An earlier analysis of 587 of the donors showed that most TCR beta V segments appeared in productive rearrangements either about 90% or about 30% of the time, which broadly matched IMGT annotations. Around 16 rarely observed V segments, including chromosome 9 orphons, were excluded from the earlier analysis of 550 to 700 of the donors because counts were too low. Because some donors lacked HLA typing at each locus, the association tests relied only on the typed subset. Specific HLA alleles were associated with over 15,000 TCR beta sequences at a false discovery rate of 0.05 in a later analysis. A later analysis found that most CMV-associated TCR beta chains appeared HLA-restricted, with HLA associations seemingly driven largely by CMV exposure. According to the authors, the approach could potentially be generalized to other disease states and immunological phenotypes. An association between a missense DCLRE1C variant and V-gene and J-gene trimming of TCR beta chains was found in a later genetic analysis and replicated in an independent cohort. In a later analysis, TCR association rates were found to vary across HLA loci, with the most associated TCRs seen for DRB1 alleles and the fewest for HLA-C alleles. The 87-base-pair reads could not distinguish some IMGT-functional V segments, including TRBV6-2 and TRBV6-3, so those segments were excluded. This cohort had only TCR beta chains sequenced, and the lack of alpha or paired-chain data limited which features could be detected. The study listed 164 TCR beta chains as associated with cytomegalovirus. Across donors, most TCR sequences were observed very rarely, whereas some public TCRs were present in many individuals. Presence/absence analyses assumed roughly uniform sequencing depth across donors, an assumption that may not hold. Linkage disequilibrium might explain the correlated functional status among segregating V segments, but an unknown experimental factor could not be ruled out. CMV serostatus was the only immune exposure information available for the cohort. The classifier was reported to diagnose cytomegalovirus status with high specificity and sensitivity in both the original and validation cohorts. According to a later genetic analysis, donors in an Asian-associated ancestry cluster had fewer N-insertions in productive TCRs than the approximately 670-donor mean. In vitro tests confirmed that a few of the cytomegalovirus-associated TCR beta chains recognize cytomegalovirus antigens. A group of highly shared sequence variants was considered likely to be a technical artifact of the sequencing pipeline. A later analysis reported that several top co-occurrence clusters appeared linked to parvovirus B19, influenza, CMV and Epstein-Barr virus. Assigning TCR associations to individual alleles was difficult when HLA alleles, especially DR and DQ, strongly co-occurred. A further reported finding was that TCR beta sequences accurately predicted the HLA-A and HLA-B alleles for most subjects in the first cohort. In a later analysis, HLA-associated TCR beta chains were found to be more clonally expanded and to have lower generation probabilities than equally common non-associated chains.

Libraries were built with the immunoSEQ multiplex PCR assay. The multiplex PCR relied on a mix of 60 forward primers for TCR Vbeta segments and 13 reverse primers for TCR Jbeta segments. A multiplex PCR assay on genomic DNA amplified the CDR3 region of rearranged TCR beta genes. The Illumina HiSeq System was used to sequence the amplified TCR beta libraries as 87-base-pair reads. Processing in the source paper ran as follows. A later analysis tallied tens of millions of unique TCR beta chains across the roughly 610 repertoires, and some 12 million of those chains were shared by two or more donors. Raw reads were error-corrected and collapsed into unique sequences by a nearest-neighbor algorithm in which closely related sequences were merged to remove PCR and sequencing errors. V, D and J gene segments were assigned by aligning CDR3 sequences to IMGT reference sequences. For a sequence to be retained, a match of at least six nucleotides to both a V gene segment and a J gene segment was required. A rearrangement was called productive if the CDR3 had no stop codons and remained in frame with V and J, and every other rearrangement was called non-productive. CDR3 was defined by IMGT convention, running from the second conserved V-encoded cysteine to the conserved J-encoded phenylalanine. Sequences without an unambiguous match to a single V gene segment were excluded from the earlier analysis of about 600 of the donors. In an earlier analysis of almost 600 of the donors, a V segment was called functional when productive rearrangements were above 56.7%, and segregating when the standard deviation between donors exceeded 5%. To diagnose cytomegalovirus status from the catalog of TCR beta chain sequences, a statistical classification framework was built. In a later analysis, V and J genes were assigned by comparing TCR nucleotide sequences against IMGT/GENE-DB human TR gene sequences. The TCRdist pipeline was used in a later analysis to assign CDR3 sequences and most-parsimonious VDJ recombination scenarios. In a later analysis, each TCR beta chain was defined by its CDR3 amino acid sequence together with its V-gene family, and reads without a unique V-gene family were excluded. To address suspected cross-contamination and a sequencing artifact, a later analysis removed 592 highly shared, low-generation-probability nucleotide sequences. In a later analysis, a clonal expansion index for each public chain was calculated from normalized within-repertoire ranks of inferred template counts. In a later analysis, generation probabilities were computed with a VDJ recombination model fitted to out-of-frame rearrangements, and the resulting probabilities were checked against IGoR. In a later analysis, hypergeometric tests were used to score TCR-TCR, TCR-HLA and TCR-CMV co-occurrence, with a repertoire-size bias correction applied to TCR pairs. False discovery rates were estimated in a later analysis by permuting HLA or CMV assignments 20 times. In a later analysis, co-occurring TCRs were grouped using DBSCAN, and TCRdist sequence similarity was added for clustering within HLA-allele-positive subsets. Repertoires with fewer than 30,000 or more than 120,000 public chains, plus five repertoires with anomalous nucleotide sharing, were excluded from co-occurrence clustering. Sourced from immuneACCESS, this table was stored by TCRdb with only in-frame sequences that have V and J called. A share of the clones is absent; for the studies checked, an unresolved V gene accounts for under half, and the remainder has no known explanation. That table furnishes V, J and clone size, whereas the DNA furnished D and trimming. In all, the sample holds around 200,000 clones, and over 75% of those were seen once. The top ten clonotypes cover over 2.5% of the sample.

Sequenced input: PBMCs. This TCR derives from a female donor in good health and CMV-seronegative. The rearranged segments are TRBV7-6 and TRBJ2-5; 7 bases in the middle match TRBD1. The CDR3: CASSGGQIETQYF. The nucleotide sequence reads TGTGCCAGCAGCGGGGGACAGATAGAGACCCAGTACTTC.